This TCR beta chain was found in a study of blood T cell repertoires in COVID-19. The wider study: The United States, Italy and Spain were the sources of the acute and convalescent COVID-19 samples. PBMCs, B-cell-depleted T cells, or T cells provided the cDNA or gDNA that made up the material.

CDR1 and CDR2 from the germline V gene are SGHRS and YFSETQ. The CDR3 is made up of 15 amino acids. Between the trimmed V and J ends, which lost 6 bases and 4 bases, there was a span of 19 bases. In the authors' workflow: Estimation of nucleated cell counts relied on the amplification of reference gene primers. TCRdb's table, derived via immunoSEQ multiplex PCR, lists solely in-frame clones and lacks some. D and trimming come from the DNA, and the V and J calls and clone size come from that table. The table records more than 200,000 clones, 82% of them present only once. The clonotype comes from a woman of 80 years or more with active or convalescent COVID-19. The chain employs TRBV5-1 and TRBJ2-5, with a possible D match to TRBD2 (5 bases). Sequenced sample: peripheral blood. The CDR3 region has the DNA TGCGCCAGCAACCGGTGGGCGGGCTCCGGAGAGACCCAGTACTTC. Amino acid sequence: CASNRWAGSGETQYF.